The T cell receptor (beta chain) described here comes from a study of cytomegalovirus exposure and HLA in healthy donors. Regarding the study as a whole: V- and J-gene trimming of TCR beta was linked (in a later analysis) to a missense DCLRE1C variant.

It was with 60 Vbeta and 13 Jbeta primers that the PCR ran. Clones were sequenced by immunoSEQ multiplex PCR, and TCRdb holds only the in-frame ones, with some missing. There are some 200,000 clones in the sample; approximately 80% occur only once, and 15% to 17% lies in the top ten. V lost 4 bases and J lost 7, with 14 bases in between. Germline-derived CDR1 and CDR2 are MDHEN and SYDVKM. The CDR3 extends over 14 amino acids. Concerning this clone: As yet, its antigen is unknown. This sample includes further DNA sequences coding for the same CDR3.

Sequenced material: PBMCs. The V gene is TRBV28, the J gene TRBJ1-5, with D tentatively TRBD1 (6 bases). The receptor's source is a man aged 35 to 55 in good health and CMV-seronegative. The CDR3 bases are TGTGCCAGCAGTTCTGGGGGGGGCACCCAGCCCCAGCATTTT. Translating it yields CASSSGGGTQPQHF.